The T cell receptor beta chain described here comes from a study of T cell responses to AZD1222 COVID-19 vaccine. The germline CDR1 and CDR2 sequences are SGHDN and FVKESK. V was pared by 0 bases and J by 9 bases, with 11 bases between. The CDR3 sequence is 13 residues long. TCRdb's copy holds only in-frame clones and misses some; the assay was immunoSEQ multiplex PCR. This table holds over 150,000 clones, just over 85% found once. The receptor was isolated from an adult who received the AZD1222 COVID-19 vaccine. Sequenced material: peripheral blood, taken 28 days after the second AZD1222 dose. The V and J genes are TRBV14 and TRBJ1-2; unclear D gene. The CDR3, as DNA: TGTGCCAGCAGCCAAGACCCCGCGGCGAGCTACACCTTC. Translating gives CASSQDPAASYTF. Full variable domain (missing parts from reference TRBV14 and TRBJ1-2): EAGVTQFPSHSVIEKGQTVTLRCDPISGHDNLYWYRRVMGKEIKFLLHFVKESKQDESGMPNNRFLAERTGGTYSTLKVQPAELEDSGVYFCASSQDPAASYTFGSGTRLTVV.